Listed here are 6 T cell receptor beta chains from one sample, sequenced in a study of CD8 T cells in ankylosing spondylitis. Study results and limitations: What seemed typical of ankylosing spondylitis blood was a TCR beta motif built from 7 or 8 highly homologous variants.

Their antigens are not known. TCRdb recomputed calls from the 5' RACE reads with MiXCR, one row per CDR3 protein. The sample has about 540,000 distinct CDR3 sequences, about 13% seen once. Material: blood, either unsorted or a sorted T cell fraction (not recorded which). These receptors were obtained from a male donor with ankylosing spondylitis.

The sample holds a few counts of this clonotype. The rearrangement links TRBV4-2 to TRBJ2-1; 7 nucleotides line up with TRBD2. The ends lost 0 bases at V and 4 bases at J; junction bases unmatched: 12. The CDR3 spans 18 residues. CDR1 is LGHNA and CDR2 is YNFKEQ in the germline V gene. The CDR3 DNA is TGTGCCAGCAGCCAAGATATCGAAGGCGGGAGTGGATACAATGAGCAGTTCTTC. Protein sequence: CASSQDIEGGSGYNEQFF.

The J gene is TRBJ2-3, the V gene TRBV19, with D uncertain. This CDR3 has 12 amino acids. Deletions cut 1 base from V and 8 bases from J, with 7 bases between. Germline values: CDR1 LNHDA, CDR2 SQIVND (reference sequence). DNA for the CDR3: TGTGCCAGTAGTATAGTGATGGGTACGCAGTATTTT. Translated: CASSIVMGTQYF.

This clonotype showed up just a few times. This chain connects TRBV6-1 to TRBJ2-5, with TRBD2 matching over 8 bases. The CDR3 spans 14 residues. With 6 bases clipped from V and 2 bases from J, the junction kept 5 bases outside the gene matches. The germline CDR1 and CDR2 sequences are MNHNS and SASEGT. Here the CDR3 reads CASSGGAGQETQYF. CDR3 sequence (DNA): TGTGCCAGCAGCGGGGGGGCGGGGCAAGAGACCCAGTACTTC.

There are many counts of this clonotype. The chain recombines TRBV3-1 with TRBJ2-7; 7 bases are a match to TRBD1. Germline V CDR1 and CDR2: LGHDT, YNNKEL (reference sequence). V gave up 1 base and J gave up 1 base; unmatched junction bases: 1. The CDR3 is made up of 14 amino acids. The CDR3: CASSQATGSYEQYV. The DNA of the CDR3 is TGTGCCAGCAGCCAAGCGACAGGGTCCTACGAGCAGTACGTC.

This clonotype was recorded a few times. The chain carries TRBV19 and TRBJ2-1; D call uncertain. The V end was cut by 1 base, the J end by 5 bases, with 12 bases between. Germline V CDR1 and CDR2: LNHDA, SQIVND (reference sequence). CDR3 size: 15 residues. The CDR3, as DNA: TGTGCCAGTAGTATAGGTCCACTCCCCCACAATGAGCAGTTCTTC. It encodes CASSIGPLPHNEQFF.

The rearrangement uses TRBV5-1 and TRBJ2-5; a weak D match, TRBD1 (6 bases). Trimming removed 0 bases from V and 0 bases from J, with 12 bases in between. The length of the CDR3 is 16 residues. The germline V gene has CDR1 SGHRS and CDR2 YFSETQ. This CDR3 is CASSLAEQGDQETQYF. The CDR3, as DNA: TGCGCCAGCAGCTTGGCGGAACAGGGAGACCAAGAGACCCAGTACTTC.